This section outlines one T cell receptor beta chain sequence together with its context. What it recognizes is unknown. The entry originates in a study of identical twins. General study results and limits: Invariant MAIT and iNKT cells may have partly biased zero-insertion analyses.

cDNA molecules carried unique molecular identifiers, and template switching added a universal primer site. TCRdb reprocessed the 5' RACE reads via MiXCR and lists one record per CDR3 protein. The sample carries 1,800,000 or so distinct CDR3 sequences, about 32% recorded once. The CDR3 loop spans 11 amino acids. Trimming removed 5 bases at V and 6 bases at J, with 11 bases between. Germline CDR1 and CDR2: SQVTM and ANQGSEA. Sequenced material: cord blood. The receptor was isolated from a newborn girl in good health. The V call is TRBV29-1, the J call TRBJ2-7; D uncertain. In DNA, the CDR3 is TGCAGCGTTTTCTCTGTAGGCGAGCAGTACTTC. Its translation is CSVFSVGEQYF.